The clone carrying this TCR beta chain appeared a few times. This specimen comes from a study of human T cells and chemical hapten exposure. Germline V gives CDR1 SGHTA, CDR2 FQGNSA. CDR3 length: 13 amino acids. The germline V and J ends were trimmed by 5 bases and 1 base, with 8 bases remaining between them. One entry per CDR3 protein results from TCRdb running MiXCR on the RACE reads. The sample consists of roughly 96,000 distinct CDR3 sequences, around 9.3% of them appearing once. Stated time point: patch test 2, 6 weeks after DPC sensitization. Noted treatment: therapeutic diphenylcyclopropenone sensitization with weekly scalp DPC.

The sequence was collected from a woman between 40 and 50 years old with alopecia areata. Some clones in this sample may be carry-over from other donors' samples. Sequencing used whole blood, obtained in connection with sensitization to the hapten diphenylcyclopropenone (DPC). The chain uses TRBV7-2 and TRBJ1-2; D call uncertain. Here the CDR3 reads CASSQILNYGYTF. For the CDR3, the DNA is TGTGCCAGCAGCCAAATTCTTAACTATGGCTACACCTTC.